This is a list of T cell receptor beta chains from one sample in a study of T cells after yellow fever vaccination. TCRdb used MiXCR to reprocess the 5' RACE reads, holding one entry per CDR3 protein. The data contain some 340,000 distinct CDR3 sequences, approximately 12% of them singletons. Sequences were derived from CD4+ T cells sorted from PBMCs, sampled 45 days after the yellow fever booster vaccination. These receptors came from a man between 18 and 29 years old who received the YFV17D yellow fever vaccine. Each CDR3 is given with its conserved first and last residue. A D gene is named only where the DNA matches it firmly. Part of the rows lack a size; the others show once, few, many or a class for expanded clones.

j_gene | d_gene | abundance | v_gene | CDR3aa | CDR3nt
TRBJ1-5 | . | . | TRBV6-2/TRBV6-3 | CASSYSGRGNQPQHF | TGTGCCAGCAGTTACTCGGGAAGGGGCAATCAGCCCCAGCATTTT
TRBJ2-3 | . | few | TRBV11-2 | CASSLGFLSTDTQYF | TGTGCCAGCAGCTTAGGATTCCTGAGCACAGATACGCAGTATTTT
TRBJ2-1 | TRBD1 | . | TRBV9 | CASSVRQGSGEQFF | TGTGCCAGCAGCGTGAGACAGGGTTCGGGTGAGCAGTTCTTC
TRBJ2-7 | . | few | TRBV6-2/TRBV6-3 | CASSYPVLYEQYF | TGTGCCAGCAGTTACCCAGTTCTCTACGAGCAGTACTTC
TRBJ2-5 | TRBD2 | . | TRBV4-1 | CASSLPTSGTQETQYF | TGCGCCAGCAGCCTACCGACTAGCGGGACACAAGAGACCCAGTACTTC
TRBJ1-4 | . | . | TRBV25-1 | CASSDIQSNEKLFF | TGTGCCAGCAGTGATATACAGTCTAATGAAAAACTGTTTTTT
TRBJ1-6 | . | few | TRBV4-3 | CASSQDPGRHYNSPLHF | TGCGCCAGCAGCCAAGACCCGGGCAGGCACTATAATTCACCCCTCCACTTT
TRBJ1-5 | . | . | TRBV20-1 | CSATTAHSNQPQHF | TGCAGTGCTACGACAGCCCATAGCAATCAGCCCCAGCATTTT
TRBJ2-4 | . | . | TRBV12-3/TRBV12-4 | CASSEGRGVQYF | TGTGCCAGCAGTGAGGGTAGAGGGGTGCAGTACTTC
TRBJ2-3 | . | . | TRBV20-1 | CSALRDTDTQYF | TGCAGTGCCCTCCGGGACACAGATACGCAGTATTTT
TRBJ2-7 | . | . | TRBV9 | CASSSGVTGEQYF | TGTGCCAGCAGCTCAGGTGTCACCGGCGAGCAGTACTTC
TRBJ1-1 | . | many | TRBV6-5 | CASSYRGGGGTEAFF | TGTGCCAGCAGTTACCGCGGGGGGGGTGGCACTGAAGCTTTCTTT
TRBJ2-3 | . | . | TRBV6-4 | CASSDRPSSTDTQYF | TGTGCCAGCAGTGACCGGCCATCTAGCACAGATACGCAGTATTTT
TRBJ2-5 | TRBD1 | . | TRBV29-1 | CSVGQRTGQETQYF | TGCAGCGTTGGGCAGCGGACAGGCCAAGAGACCCAGTACTTC
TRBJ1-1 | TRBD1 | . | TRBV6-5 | CASRKAGGTEAFF | TGTGCCAGCAGGAAGGCAGGGGGCACTGAAGCTTTCTTT
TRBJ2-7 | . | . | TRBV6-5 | CASGQGLNEQYF | TGTGCCTCGGGGCAGGGTTTAAACGAGCAGTACTTC
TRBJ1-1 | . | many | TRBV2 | CASSVGTEAFF | TGTGCCAGCAGTGTTGGGACTGAAGCTTTCTTT
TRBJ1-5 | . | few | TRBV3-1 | CASSQDGRRGSQHF | TGTGCCAGCAGCCAAGACGGACGGCGGGGGTCCCAGCATTTT
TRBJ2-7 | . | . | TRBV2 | CASSEGIVPGQDEQYF | TGTGCCAGCAGTGAAGGCATTGTCCCAGGCCAGGACGAGCAGTACTTC
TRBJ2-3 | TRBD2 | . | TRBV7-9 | CASSLSGGAADTQYF | TGTGCCAGCAGCCTTAGCGGGGGGGCCGCAGATACGCAGTATTTT
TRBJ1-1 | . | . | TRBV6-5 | CASSYSGGADTEAFF | TGTGCCAGCAGTTACTCGGGTGGGGCAGACACTGAAGCTTTCTTT
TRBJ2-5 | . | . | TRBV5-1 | CASSRGETQETQYF | TGCGCCAGCAGCCGCGGGGAGACCCAAGAGACCCAGTACTTC
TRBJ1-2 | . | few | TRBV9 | CASSGGAGDPNYGYTF | TGTGCCAGCAGCGGAGGAGCAGGGGACCCTAACTATGGCTACACCTTC
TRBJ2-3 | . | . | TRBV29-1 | CSVAVVLEGTQYF | TGCAGCGTCGCAGTAGTTCTGGAGGGTACGCAGTATTTT
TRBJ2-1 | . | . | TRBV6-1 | CASSEGPPKEQFF | TGTGCCAGCAGTGAAGGCCCCCCAAAGGAGCAGTTCTTC
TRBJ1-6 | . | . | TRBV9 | CASSPQGRYNSPLHF | TGTGCCAGCAGCCCGCAGGGTAGATATAATTCACCCCTCCACTTT
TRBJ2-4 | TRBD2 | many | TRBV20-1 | CSARLSGGNIQYF | TGCAGTGCTAGGTTAAGCGGGGGAAACATTCAGTACTTC
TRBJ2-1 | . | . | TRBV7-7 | CASSLAPGVHNEQFF | TGTGCTAGCAGCTTAGCGCCGGGGGTTCACAATGAGCAGTTCTTC
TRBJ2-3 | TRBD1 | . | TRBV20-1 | CSASGQGVGADTQYF | TGCAGTGCTTCTGGACAGGGGGTTGGGGCAGATACGCAGTATTTT
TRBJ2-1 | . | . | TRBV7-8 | CASSLARLHREQFF | TGTGCCAGCAGCTTAGCGCGTCTTCACAGAGAGCAGTTCTTC